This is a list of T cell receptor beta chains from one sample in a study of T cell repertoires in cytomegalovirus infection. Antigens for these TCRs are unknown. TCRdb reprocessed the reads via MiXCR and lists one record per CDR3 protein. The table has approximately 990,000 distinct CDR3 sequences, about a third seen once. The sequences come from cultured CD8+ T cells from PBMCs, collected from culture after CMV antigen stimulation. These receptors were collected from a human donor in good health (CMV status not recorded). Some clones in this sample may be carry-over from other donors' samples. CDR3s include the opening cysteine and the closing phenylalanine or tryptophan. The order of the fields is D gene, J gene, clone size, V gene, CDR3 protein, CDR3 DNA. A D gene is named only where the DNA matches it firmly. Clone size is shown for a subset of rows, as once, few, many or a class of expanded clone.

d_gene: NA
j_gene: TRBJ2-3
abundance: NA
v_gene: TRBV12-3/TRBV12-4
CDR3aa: CASTWAGLTDTQYF
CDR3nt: TGTGCCAGCACATGGGCGGGGCTCACAGATACGCAGTATTTT

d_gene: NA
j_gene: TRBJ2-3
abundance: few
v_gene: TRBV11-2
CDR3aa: CASSSPGGLITDTQYF
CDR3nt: TGTGCCAGCAGCTCACCCGGGGGGCTAATCACAGATACGCAGTATTTT

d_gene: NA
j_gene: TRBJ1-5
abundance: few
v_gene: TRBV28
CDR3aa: CASNLGGLQHF
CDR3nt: TGTGCCAGCAACCTAGGAGGGCTCCAGCATTTT

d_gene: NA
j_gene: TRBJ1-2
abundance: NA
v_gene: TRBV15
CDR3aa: CATSREMGLNGYTF
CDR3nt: TGTGCCACCAGCAGAGAGATGGGGCTTAATGGCTACACCTTC

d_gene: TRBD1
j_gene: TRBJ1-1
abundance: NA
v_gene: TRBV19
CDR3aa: CASSKLRDRVNTEAFF
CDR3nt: TGTGCCAGTAGTAAACTCCGGGACAGGGTTAACACTGAAGCTTTCTTT

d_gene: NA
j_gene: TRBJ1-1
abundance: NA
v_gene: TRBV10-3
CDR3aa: CAIMGGSPEAFF
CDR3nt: TGTGCCATCATGGGGGGGAGCCCTGAAGCTTTCTTT

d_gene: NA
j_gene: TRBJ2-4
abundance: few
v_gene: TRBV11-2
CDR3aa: CASSLHNPGLAKNIQYF
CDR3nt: TGTGCCAGCAGCTTACATAACCCGGGCCTAGCCAAAAACATTCAGTACTTC

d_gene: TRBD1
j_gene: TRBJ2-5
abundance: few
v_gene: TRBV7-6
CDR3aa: CASSFLPNRGETQYF
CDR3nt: TGTGCCAGCAGCTTCCTTCCAAACAGGGGGGAGACCCAGTACTTC

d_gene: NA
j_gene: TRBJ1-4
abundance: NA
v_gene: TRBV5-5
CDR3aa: CASSLDHWNEKLFF
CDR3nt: TGTGCCAGCAGCTTGGACCACTGGAATGAAAAACTGTTTTTT

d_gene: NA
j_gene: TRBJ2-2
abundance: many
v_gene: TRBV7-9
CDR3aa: CASSLVQNTGELFF
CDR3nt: TGTGCCAGCAGCTTAGTTCAGAACACCGGGGAGCTGTTTTTT

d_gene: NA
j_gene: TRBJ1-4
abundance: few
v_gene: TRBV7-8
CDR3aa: CASSLETPLQTNEKLFF
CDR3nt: TGTGCCAGCAGCTTAGAAACCCCATTGCAAACTAATGAAAAACTGTTTTTT

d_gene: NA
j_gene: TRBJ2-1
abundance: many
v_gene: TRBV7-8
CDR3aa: CASSLLGGGFNEQFF
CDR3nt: TGTGCCAGCAGCTTGTTAGGGGGGGGCTTCAATGAGCAGTTCTTC

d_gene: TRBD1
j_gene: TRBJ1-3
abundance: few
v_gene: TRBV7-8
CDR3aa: CASRGQFYSGNTIYF
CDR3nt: TGTGCCAGCAGGGGACAGTTTTACTCTGGAAACACCATATATTTT